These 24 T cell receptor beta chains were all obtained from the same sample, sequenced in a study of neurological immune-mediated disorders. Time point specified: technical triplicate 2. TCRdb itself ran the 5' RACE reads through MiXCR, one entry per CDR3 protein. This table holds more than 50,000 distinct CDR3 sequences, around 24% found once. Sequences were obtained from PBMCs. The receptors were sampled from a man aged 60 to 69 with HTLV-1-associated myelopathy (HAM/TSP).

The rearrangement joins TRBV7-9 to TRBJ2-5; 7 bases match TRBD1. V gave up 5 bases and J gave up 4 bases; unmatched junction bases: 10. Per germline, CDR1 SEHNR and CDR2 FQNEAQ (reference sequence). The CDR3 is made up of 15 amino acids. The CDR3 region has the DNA TGTGCCAGCAGCCCCGACAGGGAAGGTCGAGAGACCCAGTACTTC. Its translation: CASSPDREGRETQYF.

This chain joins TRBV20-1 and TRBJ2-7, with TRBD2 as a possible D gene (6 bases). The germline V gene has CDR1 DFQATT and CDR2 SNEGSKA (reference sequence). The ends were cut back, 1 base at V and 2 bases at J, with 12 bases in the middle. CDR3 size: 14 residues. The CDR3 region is CSARAGDVPYEQYF. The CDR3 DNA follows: TGCAGTGCTAGAGCGGGAGACGTTCCCTACGAGCAGTACTTC.

The CDR3 coding sequence is TGCGCCAGCAGTATCGGGACTTACACAGATACGCAGTATTTT. Protein product: CASSIGTYTDTQYF. The chain is built from TRBV10-2 and TRBJ2-3, with D possibly TRBD2 on 6 matching bases. Germline loops: CDR1 WSHSY, CDR2 SAAADI. The V and J ends lost 5 bases and 2 bases respectively, with 11 bases between them. The CDR3 is 14 residues long.

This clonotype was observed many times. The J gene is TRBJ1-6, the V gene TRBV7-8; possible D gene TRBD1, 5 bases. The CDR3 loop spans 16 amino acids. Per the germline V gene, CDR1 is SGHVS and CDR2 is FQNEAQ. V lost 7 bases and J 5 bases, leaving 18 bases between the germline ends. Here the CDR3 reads CASTRTPGRDNSPLHF. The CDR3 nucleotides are TGTGCCAGCACCCGAACACCGGGACGTGATAATTCACCCCTCCACTTT.

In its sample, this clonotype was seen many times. The CDR3 loop is CSARGLLGVGRSETQYF. CDR3 nucleotide sequence: TGCAGTGCTAGAGGACTTCTTGGGGTCGGGAGAAGCGAGACCCAGTACTTC. The chain couples TRBV20-1 to TRBJ2-5, with a tentative D call TRBD2 (6 bases). The CDR3 has 17 amino acids. V was cut by 1 base and J by 5 bases, with 23 bases left in between. Germline V gene lookup returns CDR1 DFQATT and CDR2 SNEGSKA (reference sequence).

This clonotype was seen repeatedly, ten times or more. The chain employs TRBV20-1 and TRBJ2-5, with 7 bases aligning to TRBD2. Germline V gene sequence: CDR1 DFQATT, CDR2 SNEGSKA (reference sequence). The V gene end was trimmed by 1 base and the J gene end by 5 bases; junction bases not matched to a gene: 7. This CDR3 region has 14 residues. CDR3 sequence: CSARGLGGDETQYF. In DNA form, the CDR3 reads TGCAGTGCTAGAGGGTTGGGGGGGGATGAGACCCAGTACTTC.

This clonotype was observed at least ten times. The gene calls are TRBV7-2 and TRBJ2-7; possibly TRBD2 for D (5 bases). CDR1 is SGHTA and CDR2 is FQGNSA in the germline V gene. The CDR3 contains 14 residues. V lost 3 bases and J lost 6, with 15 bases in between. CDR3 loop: CASSFLVERAEQYF. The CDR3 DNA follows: TGTGCCAGCAGCTTTTTGGTGGAGAGGGCCGAGCAGTACTTC. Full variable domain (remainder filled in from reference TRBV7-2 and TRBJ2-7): GAGVSQSPSNKVTEKGKDVELRCDPISGHTALYWYRQSLGQGLEFLIYFQGNSAPDKSGLPSDRFSAERTGGSVSTLTIQRTQQEDSAVYLCASSFLVERAEQYFGPGTRLTVT.

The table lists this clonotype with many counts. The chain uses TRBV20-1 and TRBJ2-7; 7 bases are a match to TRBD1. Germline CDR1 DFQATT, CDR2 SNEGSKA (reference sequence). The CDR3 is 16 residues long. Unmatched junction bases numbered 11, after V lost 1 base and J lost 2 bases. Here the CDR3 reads CSARALGTGTAYEQYF. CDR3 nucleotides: TGCAGTGCTAGAGCTTTGGGAACCGGGACAGCCTACGAGCAGTACTTC.

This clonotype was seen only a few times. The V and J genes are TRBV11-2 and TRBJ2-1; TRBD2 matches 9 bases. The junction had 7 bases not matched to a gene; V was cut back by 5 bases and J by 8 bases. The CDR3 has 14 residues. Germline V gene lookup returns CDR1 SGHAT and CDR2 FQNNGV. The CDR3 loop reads CASSAGLALYEQFF. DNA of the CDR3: TGTGCCAGCAGCGCGGGACTAGCTTTATATGAGCAGTTCTTC.

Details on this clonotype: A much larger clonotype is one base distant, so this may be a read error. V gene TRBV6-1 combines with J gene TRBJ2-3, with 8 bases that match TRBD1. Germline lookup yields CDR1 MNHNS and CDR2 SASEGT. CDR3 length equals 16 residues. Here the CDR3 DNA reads TGTGACAGCAGTGAAGCGATGACAGGGGGCACAGATACGCAGTATTTT. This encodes CDSSEAMTGGTDTQYF.

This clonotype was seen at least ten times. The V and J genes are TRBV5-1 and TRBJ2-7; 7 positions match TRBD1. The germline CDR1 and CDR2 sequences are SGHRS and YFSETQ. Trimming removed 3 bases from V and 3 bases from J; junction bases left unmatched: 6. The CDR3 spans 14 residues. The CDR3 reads CASSSEDRVYEQYF. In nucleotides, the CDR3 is TGCGCCAGCAGCTCCGAAGACAGGGTCTACGAGCAGTACTTC.

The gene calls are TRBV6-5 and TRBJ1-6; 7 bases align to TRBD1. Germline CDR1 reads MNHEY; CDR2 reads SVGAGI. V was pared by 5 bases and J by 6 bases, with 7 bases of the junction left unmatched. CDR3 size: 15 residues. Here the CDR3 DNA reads TGTGCCAGCAGTATAGCCGGGACAGTTAATTCACCCCTCCACTTT. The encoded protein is CASSIAGTVNSPLHF.

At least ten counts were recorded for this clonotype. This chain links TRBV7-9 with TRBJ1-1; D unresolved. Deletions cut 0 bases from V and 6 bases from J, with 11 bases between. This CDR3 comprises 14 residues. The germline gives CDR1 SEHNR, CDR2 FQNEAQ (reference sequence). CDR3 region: CASSLAGVSPEAFF. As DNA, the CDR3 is TGTGCCAGCAGCTTAGCGGGAGTATCCCCTGAAGCTTTCTTT.

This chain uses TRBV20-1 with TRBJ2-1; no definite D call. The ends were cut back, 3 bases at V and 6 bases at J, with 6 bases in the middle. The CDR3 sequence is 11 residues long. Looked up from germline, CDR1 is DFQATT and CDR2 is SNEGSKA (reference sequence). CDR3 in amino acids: CSASPVNEQFF. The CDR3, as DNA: TGCAGTGCTAGCCCCGTCAATGAGCAGTTCTTC.

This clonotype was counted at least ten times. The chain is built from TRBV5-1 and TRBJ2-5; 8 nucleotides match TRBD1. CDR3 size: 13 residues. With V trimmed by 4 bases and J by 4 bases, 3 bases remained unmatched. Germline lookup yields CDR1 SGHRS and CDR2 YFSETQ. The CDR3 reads CASSQGARETQYF. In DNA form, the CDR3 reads TGCGCCAGCAGCCAGGGGGCTCGAGAGACCCAGTACTTC.

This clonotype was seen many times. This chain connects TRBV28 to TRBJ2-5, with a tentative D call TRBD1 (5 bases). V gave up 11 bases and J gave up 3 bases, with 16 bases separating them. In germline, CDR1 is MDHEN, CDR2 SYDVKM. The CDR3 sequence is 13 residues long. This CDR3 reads CAARMLGEETQYF. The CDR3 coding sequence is TGTGCCGCTAGAATGCTAGGGGAAGAGACCCAGTACTTC.

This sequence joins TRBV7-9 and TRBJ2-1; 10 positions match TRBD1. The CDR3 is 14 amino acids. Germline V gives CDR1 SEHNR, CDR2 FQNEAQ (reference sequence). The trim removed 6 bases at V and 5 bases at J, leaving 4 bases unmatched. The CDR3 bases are TGTGCCAGCAGTTCCGGGACAGGGGACAATGAGCAGTTCTTC. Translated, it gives CASSSGTGDNEQFF.

The chain's CDR3 is CSARDRTARLREQYF. In DNA form, the CDR3 reads TGCAGTGCTAGAGATCGGACAGCAAGACTACGGGAGCAGTACTTC. The chain employs TRBV20-1 and TRBJ2-7; TRBD1 might be the D (6 bases). The CDR3 has 15 residues. Germline values: CDR1 DFQATT, CDR2 SNEGSKA (reference sequence). V dropped 0 bases and J dropped 7 bases, with 19 bases sitting between them.

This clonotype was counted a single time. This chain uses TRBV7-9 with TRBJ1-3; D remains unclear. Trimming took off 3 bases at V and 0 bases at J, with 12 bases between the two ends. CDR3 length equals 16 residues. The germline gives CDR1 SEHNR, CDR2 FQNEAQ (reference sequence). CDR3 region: CASSFDGMNSGNTIYF. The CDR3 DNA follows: TGTGCCAGCAGCTTCGATGGAATGAACTCTGGAAACACCATATATTTT.

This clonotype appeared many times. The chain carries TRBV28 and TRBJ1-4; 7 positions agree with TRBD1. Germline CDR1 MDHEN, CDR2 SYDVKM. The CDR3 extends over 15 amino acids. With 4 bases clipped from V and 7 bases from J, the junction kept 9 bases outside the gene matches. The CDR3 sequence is CASSWVTGASEKLFF. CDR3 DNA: TGTGCCAGCAGTTGGGTCACAGGGGCGTCTGAAAAACTGTTTTTT. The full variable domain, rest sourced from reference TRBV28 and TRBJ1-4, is DVKVTQSSRYLVKRTGEKVFLECVQDMDHENMFWYRQDPGLGLRLIYFSYDVKMKEKGDIPEGYSVSREKKERFSLILESASTNQTSMYLCASSWVTGASEKLFFGSGTQLSVL.

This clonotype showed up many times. This CDR3 reads CSVVAPGGRNEQFF. Written as DNA, the CDR3 is TGCAGCGTTGTGGCCCCCGGCGGGAGAAATGAGCAGTTCTTC. The rearrangement uses TRBV29-1 and TRBJ2-1; 7 bases are shared with TRBD2. This CDR3 is built from 14 residues. Germline trimming cut 4 bases from V and 7 bases from J; bases unmatched to any gene: 10. Germline values: CDR1 SQVTM, CDR2 ANQGSEA.

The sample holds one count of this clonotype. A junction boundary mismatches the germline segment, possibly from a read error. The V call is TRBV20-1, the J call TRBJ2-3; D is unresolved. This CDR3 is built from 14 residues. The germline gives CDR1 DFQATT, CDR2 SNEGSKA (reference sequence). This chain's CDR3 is CSSRLAPGTDTQYF. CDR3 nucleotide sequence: TGCAGTTCTAGGCTCGCCCCGGGCACAGATACGCAGTATTTT.

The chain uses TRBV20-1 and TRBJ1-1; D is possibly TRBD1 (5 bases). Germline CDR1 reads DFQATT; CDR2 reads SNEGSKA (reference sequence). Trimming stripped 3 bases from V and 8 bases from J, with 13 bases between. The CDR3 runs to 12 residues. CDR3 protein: CSASGFGAEAFF. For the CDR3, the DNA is TGCAGTGCTAGTGGTTTTGGGGCCGAAGCTTTCTTT.

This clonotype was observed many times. The CDR3 region is CASSFLGSSSTDTQYF. CDR3 DNA: TGTGCCAGCAGCTTCCTAGGCAGTTCTAGCACAGATACGCAGTATTTT. The gene calls are TRBV7-9 and TRBJ2-3; no clear D gene. The CDR3 covers 16 residues. Germline V gene data show CDR1 as SEHNR and CDR2 as FQNEAQ (reference sequence). V lost 3 bases, J lost 0 bases, and 13 bases lay in between. Full variable domain (missing parts from reference TRBV7-9 and TRBJ2-3): DTGVSQNPRHKITKRGQNVTFRCDPISEHNRLYWYRQTLGQGPEFLTYFQNEAQLEKSRLLSDRFSAERPKGSFSTLEIQRTEQGDSAMYLCASSFLGSSSTDTQYFGPGTRLTVL.